The 18 T cell receptor beta chains reported below all come from one sample, sequenced in a study of blood T cells in healthy people across ages. PCR was performed a second time for roughly 7 to 11 cycles using a sample-barcoded 5' primer and a J-beta primer mix. TCRdb reanalysed the 5' RACE reads using MiXCR and keeps one entry per CDR3 protein. The data show some 1.8 million distinct CDR3 sequences, approximately 39% seen once. Sequences were obtained from blood. The receptors were gathered from a human donor in good health.

The chain has TRBV4-3 and TRBJ2-6; D remains unclear. This CDR3 has 17 amino acids. CDR1 is LGHNA and CDR2 is YSLEER in the germline V gene. The V gene lost 4 bases and the J gene lost 0 bases, with 13 bases spanning the gap. The CDR3 loop reads CASSPFPVFSGANVLTF. CDR3 in DNA: TGCGCCAGCAGCCCCTTTCCCGTTTTCTCTGGGGCCAACGTCCTGACTTTC.

The chain has TRBV11-1 and TRBJ2-1; tentative D call: TRBD1 (5 bases). The germline V and J ends were trimmed by 1 base and 7 bases, with 11 bases remaining between them. Germline CDR1 reads SGHAT; CDR2 reads FQDESV (reference sequence). This CDR3 contains 14 residues. CDR3 in DNA: TGTGCCAGCAGCTTAGTTCTGGGGCAAAATGAGCAGTTCTTC. Protein sequence: CASSLVLGQNEQFF.

V is TRBV12-5 and J is TRBJ2-2; D is possibly TRBD1 (5 bases). Germline V lookup: CDR1 LGHNT, CDR2 FRNRAP. The CDR3 sequence is 16 residues long. V was trimmed by 1 base and J by 6 bases, leaving 15 bases between them. The CDR3, as DNA: TGTGCTAGTGGTTTGGCCTTAAGGGGCGTTCCCGGGGAGCTGTTTTTT. Translating gives CASGLALRGVPGELFF. Full variable domain (missing parts from reference TRBV12-5 and TRBJ2-2): DARVTQTPRHKVTEMGQEVTMRCQPILGHNTVFWYRQTMMQGLELLAYFRNRAPLDDSGMPKDRFSAEMPDATLATLKIQPSEPRDSAVYFCASGLALRGVPGELFFGEGSRLTVL.

There are many counts of this clonotype. The chain couples TRBV5-5 to TRBJ2-5, with D perhaps matching TRBD1 (6 bases). Trimming left V 1 base short and J 2 bases short, with 18 bases between. The germline gives CDR1 SGHKS, CDR2 YYEKEE (reference sequence). The CDR3 is 17 residues long. CDR3 region: CASSLRGGLRLQETQYF. The DNA of the CDR3 is TGTGCCAGCAGCTTGAGAGGGGGTTTGAGACTTCAAGAGACCCAGTACTTC.

About this clonotype: A much more abundant neighbour one base away suggests this may be a read error. The chain is built from TRBV29-1 and TRBJ2-4; no clear D gene. The closer fit of TRBJ2-7 to the DNA end suggests the J call may be wrong. The CDR3 runs 15 residues. Germline CDR1 is SQVTM and CDR2 is ANQGSEA. As DNA, the CDR3 is TGCAGCGTTGTGTCAGAGGAGTGGTTCACCTACGAGCAGTACTTC. Translation gives CSVVSEEWFTYEQYF.

The J gene is TRBJ1-2, the V gene TRBV10-3, with D perhaps matching TRBD1 (6 bases). V dropped 10 bases and J dropped 2 bases, with 14 bases sitting between them. Germline CDR1 ENHRY, CDR2 SYGVKD. The CDR3 has 13 amino acids. The CDR3, as DNA: TGTGCCAGCAGAGCAGGGGCGAACTATGGCTACACCTTC. Translated: CASRAGANYGYTF.

The rearrangement joins TRBV7-2 to TRBJ2-7; D is possibly TRBD1 (6 bases). V lost 5 bases and J 3 bases, leaving 17 bases between the germline ends. This CDR3 comprises 15 residues. CDR1 and CDR2 (germline): SGHTA, FQGNSA. CDR3 region: CASSPRTAMDYEQYF. CDR3 nucleotides: TGTGCCAGCAGCCCCAGGACAGCAATGGACTACGAGCAGTACTTC.

This clonotype was counted once. The rearrangement uses TRBV7-3 and TRBJ1-6; 7 positions match TRBD1. The CDR3 spans 17 residues. Germline V gene data show CDR1 as SGHTA and CDR2 as FQGTGA. V lost 6 bases, J lost 9 bases, and 17 bases stayed unmatched. The CDR3 sequence is CASSIDPPRTGVSPLHF. The CDR3 nucleotides read TGTGCCAGCAGTATCGATCCTCCTCGGACAGGCGTTTCACCCCTCCACTTT.

Comment on this clonotype: A read error may account for a junction end that differs from germline. The chain joins TRBV7-2 to TRBJ1-2, with TRBD1 as a possible D gene (6 bases). CDR3 length: 15 amino acids. Germline CDR1 is SGHTA and CDR2 is FQGNSA. CDR3 residues: CASSLGGGSHYGYTF. The CDR3 DNA follows: TGTGCCAGCAGTTTAGGAGGGGGAAGTCACTATGGCTACACCTTC.

The chain carries TRBV20-1 and TRBJ1-6, with TRBD1 as a possible D gene (6 bases). CDR1 is DFQATT and CDR2 is SNEGSKA in the germline V gene (reference sequence). The CDR3 is made up of 13 amino acids. V gave up 3 bases and J gave up 5 bases, with 8 bases separating them. In DNA, the CDR3 is TGCAGTGCTAGGGGGGCCAATAATTCACCCCTCCACTTT. It encodes CSARGANNSPLHF.

At least ten counts were recorded for this clonotype. CDR3 sequence reads: CSGLTSGGTYEQYF. Written as DNA, the CDR3 is TGCAGCGGACTTACTAGCGGGGGGACCTACGAGCAGTACTTC. The chain recombines TRBV29-1 with TRBJ2-7; 12 nucleotides line up with TRBD2. The trim removed 7 bases at V and 2 bases at J, leaving 6 bases unmatched. Per germline, CDR1 SQVTM and CDR2 ANQGSEA. The CDR3 is 14 residues long.

V is TRBV12-3 or TRBV12-4 and J is TRBJ2-5, with D possibly being TRBD1 (7 bases). With 5 bases removed from V and 6 bases from J, the gap between germline ends came to 16 bases. CDR3 size: 14 residues. Here the CDR3 reads CASSRRGPYQTQYF. CDR3 sequence (DNA): TGTGCCAGCAGTAGGAGGGGGCCTTATCAGACCCAGTACTTC.

This rearrangement joins TRBV7-2 to TRBJ1-6; TRBD1 agrees at 7 bases. Germline V gene data show CDR1 as SGHTA and CDR2 as FQGNSA. J lost 7 bases, V lost 1 base, and 10 bases had no gene match. The length of the CDR3 is 17 residues. The CDR3 DNA is TGTGCCAGCAGCTTAGGGACAGGCGGTATGAGAAATTCACCCCTCCACTTT. Translating gives CASSLGTGGMRNSPLHF. The full variable domain, in which reference TRBV7-2 and TRBJ1-6 provide the parts outside the CDR3, is GAGVSQSPSNKVTEKGKDVELRCDPISGHTALYWYRQSLGQGLEFLIYFQGNSAPDKSGLPSDRFSAERTGGSVSTLTIQRTQQEDSAVYLCASSLGTGGMRNSPLHFGNGTRLTVT.

Many counts were recorded for this clonotype. The chain combines TRBV7-2 with TRBJ2-7, with a possible D match to TRBD2 (5 bases). CDR1 and CDR2 (germline): SGHTA, FQGNSA. The CDR3 has 14 amino acids. V dropped 5 bases and J dropped 2 bases, with 13 bases sitting between them. In DNA form, the CDR3 reads TGTGCCAGCAGCCCCGGACTGGCCGCCTACGAGCAGTACTTC. Translation gives CASSPGLAAYEQYF.

The chain employs TRBV9 and TRBJ1-2; D remains ambiguous. CDR1 and CDR2 from the germline V gene are SGDLS and YYNGEE. The CDR3 runs 14 residues. Trimming stripped 0 bases from V and 6 bases from J, with 12 bases between. The CDR3 sequence is CASSVAQSFHGYTF. CDR3 DNA sequence: TGTGCCAGCAGCGTAGCACAGAGCTTCCATGGCTACACCTTC.

The chain is built from TRBV7-2 and TRBJ2-6; D unclear. V was clipped by 2 bases and J by 2 bases, with 7 bases between them. Germline lookup yields CDR1 SGHTA and CDR2 FQGNSA. CDR3 length: 15 residues. The DNA of the CDR3 is TGTGCCAGCAGCTTAATGTGGGCTGGGGCCAACGTCCTGACTTTC. It encodes CASSLMWAGANVLTF.

The rearrangement uses TRBV20-1 and TRBJ2-4, with 9 bases that match TRBD1. The assigned J gene may be wrong: the sequence end matches TRBJ2-7 better. Germline values: CDR1 DFQATT, CDR2 SNEGSKA (reference sequence). The CDR3 has 14 amino acids. The CDR3 spells CSADPGTGSYEQYF. As DNA, the CDR3 is TGCAGTGCTGACCCCGGGACAGGGAGCTACGAGCAGTACTTC.

J is TRBJ2-5 and V is TRBV27, with a weak D call TRBD2 (6 bases). The DNA end is more similar to TRBJ2-7, so the J call may be wrong. The CDR3 extends over 14 amino acids. The V gene's germline CDR1 is MNHEY and CDR2 SMNVEV (reference sequence). The DNA for the CDR3 is TGTGCCAGCAGTTTAGGGGGGACGTTATTCGAGCAGTACTTC. Protein product: CASSLGGTLFEQYF.